The following is a TCR beta chain sequence with its context. V was trimmed by 3 bases and J by 1 base, leaving 11 bases between them. Germline V lookup: CDR1 SNHLY, CDR2 FYNNEI. The CDR3 is 15 amino acids. Assay: immunoSEQ multiplex PCR; the TCRdb copy retains only in-frame clones and omits some. This table has hundreds of thousands of clones, 80% to 90% appearing once. This sample was taken from a study of blood T cell repertoires in COVID-19. Sequenced input: PBMCs or T cells enriched from blood (not recorded which). This TCR was recovered from a young man who had recovered from COVID-19. This rearrangement joins TRBV2 to TRBJ2-3, with D perhaps matching TRBD1 (6 bases). The CDR3, as DNA: TGTGCCAGCAGTGATGTTGGGGGCGGCACAGATACGCAGTATTTT. It encodes CASSDVGGGTDTQYF. Combining the CDR3 with reference TRBV2 and TRBJ2-3 gives the whole variable domain EPEVTQTPSHQVTQMGQEVILRCVPISNHLYFYWYRQILGQKVEFLVSFYNNEISEKSEIFDDQFSVERPDGSNFTLKIRSTKLEDSAMYFCASSDVGGGTDTQYFGPGTRLTVL.